This T cell receptor beta chain emerged from a study of T cells in Graves' hyperthyroidism and ophthalmopathy. General observations from the study: From stable hyperthyroidism, ophthalmopathy was set apart by a 13 V-J model. Among clonotypes expanded in thyroid above 0.001, most were also found in blood.

The CDR3 spans 13 residues. V lost 3 bases to trimming and J lost 10 bases, with 16 bases between them. The germline V gene encodes CDR1 SNHLY and CDR2 FYNNEI. Amplification yielded TCR beta CDR3 regions, with RNA transcripts as the source. With the HTBI primer set, the TCR CDR3 went through a first round of RT-PCR. One entry per CDR3 protein, called by TCRdb with MiXCR from the multiplex PCR reads. The sample includes 550,000 to 700,000 distinct CDR3 sequences, around 46% of them seen just once. This clonotype appeared a few times. The antigen remains undetermined. Sequencing was carried out using peripheral blood or thyroid tissue (not recorded which). The receptor was isolated from an adult woman with Graves' disease, either hyperthyroidism or ophthalmopathy (not recorded which). V gene TRBV2 combines with J gene TRBJ2-7; perhaps D is TRBD1 or TRBD2 (6 bases each). The CDR3 sequence is CASSEGGSTPQYF. The CDR3 DNA reads TGTGCCAGCAGTGAGGGGGGCTCGACGCCCCAGTACTTC.